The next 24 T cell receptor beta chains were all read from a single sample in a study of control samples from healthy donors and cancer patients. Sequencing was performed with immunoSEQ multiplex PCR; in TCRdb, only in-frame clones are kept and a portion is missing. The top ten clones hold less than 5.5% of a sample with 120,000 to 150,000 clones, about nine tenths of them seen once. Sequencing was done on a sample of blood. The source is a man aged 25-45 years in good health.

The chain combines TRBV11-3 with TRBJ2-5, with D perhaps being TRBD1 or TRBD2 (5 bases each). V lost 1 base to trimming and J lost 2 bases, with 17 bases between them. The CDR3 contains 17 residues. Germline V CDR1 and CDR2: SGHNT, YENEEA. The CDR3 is CASSLAPGAAPQETQYF. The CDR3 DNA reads TGTGCCAGCAGCTTAGCCCCCGGGGCAGCCCCACAAGAGACCCAGTACTTC.

The CDR3 DNA is TGCGCCAGCAGCTACAGGGGAGGCACTGAAGCTTTCTTT. Its protein product is CASSYRGGTEAFF. V and J are TRBV4-3 and TRBJ1-1; TRBD1 aligns across 7 bases. This CDR3 has 13 residues. The V gene's germline CDR1 is LGHNA and CDR2 YSLEER. Losses at the gene ends were 5 bases for V and 4 bases for J; bases not matched to a gene: 4.

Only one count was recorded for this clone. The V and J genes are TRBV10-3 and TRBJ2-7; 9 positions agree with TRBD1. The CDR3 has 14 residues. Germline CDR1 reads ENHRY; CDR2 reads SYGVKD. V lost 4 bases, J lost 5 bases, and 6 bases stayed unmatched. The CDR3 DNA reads TGTGCCATCAGTGTTGGGACAGGGCCAAACGAGCAGTACTTC. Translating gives CAISVGTGPNEQYF.

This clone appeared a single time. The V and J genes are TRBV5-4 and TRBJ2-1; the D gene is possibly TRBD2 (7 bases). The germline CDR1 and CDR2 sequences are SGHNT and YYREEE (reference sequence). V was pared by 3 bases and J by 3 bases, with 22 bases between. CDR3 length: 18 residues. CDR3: CASSSGNGGTNIYNEQFF. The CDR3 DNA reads TGTGCCAGCAGCTCAGGGAACGGGGGGACAAACATCTACAATGAGCAGTTCTTC.

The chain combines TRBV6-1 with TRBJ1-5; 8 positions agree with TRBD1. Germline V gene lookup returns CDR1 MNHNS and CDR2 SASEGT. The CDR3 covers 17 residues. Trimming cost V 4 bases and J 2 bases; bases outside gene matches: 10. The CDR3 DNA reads TGTGCCAGCAGTGGAGTCAGGGGGCAATCGGGCAATCAGCCCCAGCATTTT. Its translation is CASSGVRGQSGNQPQHF.

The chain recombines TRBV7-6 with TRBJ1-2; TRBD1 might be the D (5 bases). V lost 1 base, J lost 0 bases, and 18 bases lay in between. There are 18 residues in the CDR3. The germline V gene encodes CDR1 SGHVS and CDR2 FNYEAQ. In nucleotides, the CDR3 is TGTGCCAGCAGCTTAGGGCCAGGGCTCCTTTCCCCTAACTATGGCTACACCTTC. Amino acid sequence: CASSLGPGLLSPNYGYTF.

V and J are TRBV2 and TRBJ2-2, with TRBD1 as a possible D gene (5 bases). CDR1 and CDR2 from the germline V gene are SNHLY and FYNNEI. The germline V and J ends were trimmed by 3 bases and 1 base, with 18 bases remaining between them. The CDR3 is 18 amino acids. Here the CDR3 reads CASSEGRYRTVNTGELFF. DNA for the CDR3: TGTGCCAGCAGTGAGGGGCGGTATAGGACGGTGAACACCGGGGAGCTGTTTTTT.

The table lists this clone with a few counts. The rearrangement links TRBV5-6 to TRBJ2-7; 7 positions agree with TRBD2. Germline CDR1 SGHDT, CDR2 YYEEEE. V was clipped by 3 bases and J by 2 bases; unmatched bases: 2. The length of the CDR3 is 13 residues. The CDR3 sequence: CASSSGGAYEQYF. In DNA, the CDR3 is TGTGCCAGCAGCTCTGGGGGGGCCTACGAGCAGTACTTC.

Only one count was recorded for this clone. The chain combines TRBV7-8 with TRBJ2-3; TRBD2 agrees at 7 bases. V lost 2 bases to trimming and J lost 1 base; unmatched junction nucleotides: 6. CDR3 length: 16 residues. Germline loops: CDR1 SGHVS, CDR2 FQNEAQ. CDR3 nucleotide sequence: TGTGCCAGCAGCTTATCCTTAGCGGGCGGCACAGATACGCAGTATTTT. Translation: CASSLSLAGGTDTQYF.

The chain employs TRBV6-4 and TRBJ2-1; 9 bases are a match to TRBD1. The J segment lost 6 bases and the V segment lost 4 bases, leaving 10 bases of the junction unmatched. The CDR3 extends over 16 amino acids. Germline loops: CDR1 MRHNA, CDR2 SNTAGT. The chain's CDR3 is CASSAAAGQGFNEQFF. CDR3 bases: TGTGCCAGCAGTGCGGCCGCGGGACAGGGTTTCAATGAGCAGTTCTTC.

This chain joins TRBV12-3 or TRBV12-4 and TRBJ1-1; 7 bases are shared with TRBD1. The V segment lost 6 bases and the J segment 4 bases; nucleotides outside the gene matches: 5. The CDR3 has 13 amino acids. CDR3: CASSLTGVTEAFF. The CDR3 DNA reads TGTGCCAGCAGCCTAACAGGGGTCACTGAAGCTTTCTTT.

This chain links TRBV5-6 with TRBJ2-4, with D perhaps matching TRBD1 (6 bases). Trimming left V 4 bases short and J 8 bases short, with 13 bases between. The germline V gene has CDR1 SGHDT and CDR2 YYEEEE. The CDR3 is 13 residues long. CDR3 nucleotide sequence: TGTGCCAGCAGCGGACAGATTGGTCACATTCAGTACTTC. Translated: CASSGQIGHIQYF.

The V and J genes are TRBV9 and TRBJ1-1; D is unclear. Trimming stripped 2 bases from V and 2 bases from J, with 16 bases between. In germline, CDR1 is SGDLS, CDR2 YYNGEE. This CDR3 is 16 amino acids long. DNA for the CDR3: TGTGCCAGCAGCGTGATAGCTGGGTCGGGCAACACTGAAGCTTTCTTT. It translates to CASSVIAGSGNTEAFF.

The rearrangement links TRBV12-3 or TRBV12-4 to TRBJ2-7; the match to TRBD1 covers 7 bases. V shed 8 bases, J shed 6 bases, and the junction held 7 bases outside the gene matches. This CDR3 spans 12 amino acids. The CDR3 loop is CASSQGSGEQYF. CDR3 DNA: TGTGCCAGCTCACAGGGGTCAGGCGAGCAGTACTTC.

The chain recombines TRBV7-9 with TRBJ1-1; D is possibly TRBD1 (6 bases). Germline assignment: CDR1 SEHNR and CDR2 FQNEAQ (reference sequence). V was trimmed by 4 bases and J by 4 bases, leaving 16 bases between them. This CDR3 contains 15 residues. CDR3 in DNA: TGTGCCAGCAGCTCCCTTATAGGGGGAGGCACTGAAGCTTTCTTT. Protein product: CASSSLIGGGTEAFF. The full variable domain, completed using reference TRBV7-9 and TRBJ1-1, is DTGVSQNPRHKITKRGQNVTFRCDPISEHNRLYWYRQTLGQGPEFLTYFQNEAQLEKSRLLSDRFSAERPKGSFSTLEIQRTEQGDSAMYLCASSSLIGGGTEAFFGQGTRLTVV.

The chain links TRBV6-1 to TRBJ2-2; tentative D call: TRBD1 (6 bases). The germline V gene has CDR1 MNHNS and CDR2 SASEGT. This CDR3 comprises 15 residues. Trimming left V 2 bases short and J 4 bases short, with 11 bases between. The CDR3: CASSERTVSTGELFF. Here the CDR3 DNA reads TGTGCCAGCAGTGAAAGGACAGTGTCCACCGGGGAGCTGTTTTTT.

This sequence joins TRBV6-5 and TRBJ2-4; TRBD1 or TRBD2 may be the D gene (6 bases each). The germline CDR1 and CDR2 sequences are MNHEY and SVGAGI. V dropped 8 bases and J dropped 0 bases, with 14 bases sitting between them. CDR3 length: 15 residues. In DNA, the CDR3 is TGTGCCAGCTGGGGGGCGGAACTAGCCAAAAACATTCAGTACTTC. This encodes CASWGAELAKNIQYF.

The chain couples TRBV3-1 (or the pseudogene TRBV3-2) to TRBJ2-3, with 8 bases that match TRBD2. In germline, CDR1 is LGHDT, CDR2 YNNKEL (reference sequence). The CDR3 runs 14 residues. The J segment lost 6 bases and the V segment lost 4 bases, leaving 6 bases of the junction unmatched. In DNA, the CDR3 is TGTGCCAGCAGCCCTACGGGGGGGCATGATACGCAGTATTTT. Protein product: CASSPTGGHDTQYF.

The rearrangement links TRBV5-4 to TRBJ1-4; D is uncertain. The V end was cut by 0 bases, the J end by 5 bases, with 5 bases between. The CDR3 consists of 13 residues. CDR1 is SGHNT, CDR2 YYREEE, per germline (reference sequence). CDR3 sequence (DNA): TGTGCCAGCAGCTTGGTTCCGAATGAAAAACTGTTTTTT. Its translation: CASSLVPNEKLFF.

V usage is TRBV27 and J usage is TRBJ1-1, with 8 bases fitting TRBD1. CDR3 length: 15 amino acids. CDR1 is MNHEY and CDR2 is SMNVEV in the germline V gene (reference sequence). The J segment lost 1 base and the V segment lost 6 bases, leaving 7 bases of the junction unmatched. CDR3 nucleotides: TGTGCCAGCAGGGCCGCCGGGACAGGGAACACTGAAGCTTTCTTT. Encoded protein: CASRAAGTGNTEAFF.

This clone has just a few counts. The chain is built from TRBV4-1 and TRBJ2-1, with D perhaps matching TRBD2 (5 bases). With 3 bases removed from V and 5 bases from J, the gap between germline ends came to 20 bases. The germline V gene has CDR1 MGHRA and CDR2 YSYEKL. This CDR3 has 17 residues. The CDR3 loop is CASSHDLGSTVNNEQFF. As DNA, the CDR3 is TGCGCCAGCAGCCATGATCTGGGGAGTACGGTGAACAATGAGCAGTTCTTC.

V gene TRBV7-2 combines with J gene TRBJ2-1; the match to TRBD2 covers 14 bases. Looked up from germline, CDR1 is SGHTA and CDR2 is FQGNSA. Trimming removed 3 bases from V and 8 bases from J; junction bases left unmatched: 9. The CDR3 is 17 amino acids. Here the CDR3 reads CASSFRLAGGSGHEQFF. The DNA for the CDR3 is TGTGCCAGCAGCTTCAGACTAGCGGGGGGGTCTGGGCATGAGCAGTTCTTC. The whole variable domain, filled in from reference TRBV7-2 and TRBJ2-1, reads GAGVSQSPSNKVTEKGKDVELRCDPISGHTALYWYRQSLGQGLEFLIYFQGNSAPDKSGLPSDRFSAERTGGSVSTLTIQRTQQEDSAVYLCASSFRLAGGSGHEQFFGPGTRLTVL.

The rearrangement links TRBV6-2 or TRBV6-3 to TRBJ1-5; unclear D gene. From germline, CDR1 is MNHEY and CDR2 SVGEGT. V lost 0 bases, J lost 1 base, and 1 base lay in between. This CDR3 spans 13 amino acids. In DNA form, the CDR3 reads TGTGCCAGCAGTTACTCGAGCAATCAGCCCCAGCATTTT. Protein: CASSYSSNQPQHF.

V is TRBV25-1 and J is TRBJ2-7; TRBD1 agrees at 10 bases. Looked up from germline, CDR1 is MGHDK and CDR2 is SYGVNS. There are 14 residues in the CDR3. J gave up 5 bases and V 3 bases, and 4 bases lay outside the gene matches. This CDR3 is CASSDRDRGNEQYF. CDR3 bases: TGTGCCAGCAGTGACCGGGACAGGGGCAACGAGCAGTACTTC.